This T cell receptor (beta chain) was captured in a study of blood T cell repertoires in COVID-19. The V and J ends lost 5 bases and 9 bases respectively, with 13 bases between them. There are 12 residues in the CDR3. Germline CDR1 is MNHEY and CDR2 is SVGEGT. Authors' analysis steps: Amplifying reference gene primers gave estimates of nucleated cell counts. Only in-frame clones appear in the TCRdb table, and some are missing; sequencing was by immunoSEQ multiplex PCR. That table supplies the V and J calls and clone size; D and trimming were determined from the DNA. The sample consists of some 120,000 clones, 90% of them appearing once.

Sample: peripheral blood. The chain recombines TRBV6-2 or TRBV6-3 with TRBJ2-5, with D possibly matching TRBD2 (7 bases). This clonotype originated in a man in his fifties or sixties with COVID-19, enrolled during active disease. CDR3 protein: CASSPEGGAQYF. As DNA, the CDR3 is TGTGCCAGCAGTCCAGAGGGGGGGGCCCAGTACTTC.